This entry lists 17 T cell receptor beta chains sequenced from one sample in a study of OX40 agonist ivuxolimab in advanced cancers. TCRdb keeps only in-frame clones here, not all; method: immunoSEQ multiplex PCR. The sample has tens of thousands of clones, 80% to 90% seen once. Sequenced material: CD4+ or CD8+ T cells sorted from blood, taken in a trial of the OX40 agonist ivuxolimab. Receptors originate from an adult with an advanced solid tumor such as melanoma, head and neck, liver or kidney cancer.

J is TRBJ1-2 and V is TRBV5-1, with TRBD1 identical over 8 bases. Per germline, CDR1 SGHRS and CDR2 YFSETQ. The CDR3 is 14 amino acids. The trim removed 9 bases at V and 4 bases at J, leaving 11 bases unmatched. The CDR3 loop is CATGAGQGGYGYTF. The CDR3 DNA is TGCGCCACCGGAGCCGGACAGGGTGGCTATGGCTACACCTTC.

V is TRBV2 and J is TRBJ2-1, with a weak D call TRBD2 (5 bases). With 3 bases removed from V and 10 bases from J, the gap between germline ends came to 13 bases. Germline V gene data show CDR1 as SNHLY and CDR2 as FYNNEI. The CDR3 is made up of 13 amino acids. For the CDR3, the DNA is TGTGCCAGCAGTGAGCGACCTGAGGGAGAGCAGTTCTTC. The encoded protein is CASSERPEGEQFF.

This clone was recorded once. The junction differs from germline at one of its ends, possibly a read error. The gene calls are TRBV7-7 and TRBJ1-5; D is undetermined. The CDR3 is 13 amino acids. Germline V gene data show CDR1 as SSHAT and CDR2 as FNYEAQ (reference sequence). The CDR3 DNA follows: TGTGCTAGCAGCCCGGGTAGCAATCAGCCCCAGCATTTT. Translated: CASSPGSNQPQHF.

This rearrangement joins TRBV7-2 to TRBJ1-1; unclear D gene. In germline, CDR1 is SGHTA, CDR2 FQGNSA. The V end was cut by 1 base, the J end by 3 bases, with 6 bases between. The CDR3 is made up of 13 amino acids. DNA for the CDR3: TGTGCCAGCAGCTTAGTTGCTTACACTGAAGCTTTCTTT. Amino acids: CASSLVAYTEAFF.

The gene calls are TRBV6-1 and TRBJ2-7; D assignment may be TRBD1 or TRBD2 (6 bases each). The CDR3 is 13 residues long. Deletions cut 8 bases from V and 2 bases from J, with 13 bases between. Germline CDR1 and CDR2: MNHNS and SASEGT. CDR3 in DNA: TGTGCCAGCGGGGGCGGGGCAGCCTACGAGCAGTACTTC. This translates into CASGGGAAYEQYF.

This clone was observed a few times. This chain uses TRBV28 with TRBJ1-2; 8 nucleotides line up with TRBD1. This CDR3 has 15 residues. CDR1 is MDHEN, CDR2 SYDVKM, per germline. V shed 3 bases and J 4 bases; nucleotides not matched to a gene: 7. The CDR3 DNA reads as TGTGCCAGCAGTTTGGGACAGGCCCGTCGCTATGGCTACACCTTC. This codes for CASSLGQARRYGYTF.

The genes are TRBV7-8 and TRBJ2-7; D remains unclear. The CDR3 consists of 13 residues. Germline assignment: CDR1 SGHVS and CDR2 FQNEAQ. With 5 bases removed from V and 0 bases from J, the gap between germline ends came to 8 bases. The CDR3: CASSRAASYEQYF. The CDR3 DNA reads as TGTGCCAGCAGCCGGGCAGCCTCCTACGAGCAGTACTTC.

The CDR3 DNA follows: TGTGCCAGCAGCGGTAGCGGGAGGGCTTCCTACGAGCAGTACTTC. It translates to CASSGSGRASYEQYF. The chain uses TRBV6-1 and TRBJ2-7; the match to TRBD2 covers 11 bases. Germline lookup yields CDR1 MNHNS and CDR2 SASEGT. V shed 6 bases and J 1 base; nucleotides not matched to a gene: 5. This CDR3 has 15 amino acids.

This sequence joins TRBV15 and TRBJ2-7, with D perhaps matching TRBD2 (6 bases). V shed 3 bases and J shed 2 bases, with 17 bases lying between them. Germline values: CDR1 LNHNV, CDR2 YYDKDF (reference sequence). This CDR3 has 16 amino acids. The CDR3: CATSSPDGGLPYEQYF. CDR3 coding DNA: TGTGCCACCAGCAGTCCGGATGGGGGGTTGCCCTACGAGCAGTACTTC.

The V and J genes are TRBV9 and TRBJ2-7; D is perhaps TRBD2 (6 bases). Per germline, CDR1 SGDLS and CDR2 YYNGEE. V was trimmed by 7 bases and J by 6 bases, leaving 32 bases between them. CDR3 length: 18 residues. The CDR3 sequence: CASPCVVGPGGGLGEQYF. The CDR3 nucleotides read TGTGCCAGCCCCTGTGTCGTTGGGCCCGGGGGTGGGCTTGGCGAGCAGTACTTC.

This sequence joins TRBV30 and TRBJ2-1; no clear D gene. This CDR3 is 15 amino acids long. In germline, CDR1 is GTSNPN, CDR2 SVGIG (reference sequence). Between the trimmed V and J ends, which lost 2 bases and 5 bases, there was a span of 16 bases. The CDR3 loop reads CAWSLGNIPNNEQFF. In DNA, the CDR3 is TGTGCCTGGAGTCTGGGGAACATACCAAACAATGAGCAGTTCTTC. Looking up the rest from reference TRBV30 and TRBJ2-1 gives the full variable domain: SQTIHQWPATLVQPVGSPLSLECTVEGTSNPNLYWYRQAAGRGLQLLFYSVGIGQISSEVPQNLSASRPQDRQFILSSKKLLLSDSGFYLCAWSLGNIPNNEQFFGPGTRLTVL.

The chain combines TRBV13 with TRBJ2-5, with D perhaps assigned TRBD1 or TRBD2 (6 bases each). The V gene lost 7 bases and the J gene lost 2 bases, with 14 bases spanning the gap. CDR1 PRHDT and CDR2 FYEKMQ come from the germline V gene (reference sequence). CDR3 size: 14 residues. The CDR3 sequence: CASTGGGGQETQYF. CDR3 DNA: TGTGCCAGCACCGGAGGAGGGGGTCAAGAGACCCAGTACTTC. Supplemented by reference TRBV13 and TRBJ2-5, the full variable domain reads AAGVIQSPRHLIKEKRETATLKCYPIPRHDTVYWYQQGPGQDPQFLISFYEKMQSDKGSIPDRFSAQQFSDYHSELNMSSLELGDSALYFCASTGGGGQETQYFGPGTRLLVL.

The V gene is TRBV28, the J gene TRBJ2-7; 12 nucleotides match TRBD2. The length of the CDR3 is 16 residues. V was pared by 6 bases and J by 4 bases, with 10 bases of the junction left unmatched. In germline, CDR1 is MDHEN, CDR2 SYDVKM. The CDR3 here is CASSPPLAGGPYEQYF. The CDR3 coding sequence is TGTGCCAGCAGCCCCCCCCTAGCGGGAGGGCCTTACGAGCAGTACTTC.

The table lists this clone with a count of one. This sequence joins TRBV15 and TRBJ1-1; D might be TRBD1 (5 bases). V gave up 5 bases and J gave up 1 base, with 11 bases separating them. The CDR3 loop spans 14 amino acids. Per germline, CDR1 LNHNV and CDR2 YYDKDF (reference sequence). The chain's CDR3 is CATSPGLQNTEAFF. As DNA, the CDR3 is TGTGCCACCAGCCCGGGACTGCAGAACACTGAAGCTTTCTTT.

The sample holds one count of this clone. The V call is TRBV7-6, the J call TRBJ2-5; 7 nucleotides agree with TRBD1. The CDR3 contains 18 residues. V trimming: 1 base; J trimming: 3 bases; junction bases outside the gene matches: 14. Looked up from germline, CDR1 is SGHVS and CDR2 is FNYEAQ. The CDR3 loop is CASSLVGDQGDGEETQYF. DNA for the CDR3: TGTGCCAGCAGCTTAGTAGGGGATCAGGGGGATGGGGAAGAGACCCAGTACTTC.

The V gene is TRBV2, the J gene TRBJ2-2; 7 nucleotides line up with TRBD2. Germline CDR1 SNHLY, CDR2 FYNNEI. The length of the CDR3 is 14 residues. The V gene end was trimmed by 8 bases and the J gene end by 5 bases; junction bases not matched to a gene: 8. The DNA for the CDR3 is TGTGCCAGCCTCGGACTAGAGGGGACCGGGGAGCTGTTTTTT. Protein: CASLGLEGTGELFF.

CDR3 sequence reads: CASSVETGDTGELFF. The DNA of the CDR3 is TGTGCCAGCAGCGTAGAAACAGGTGACACCGGGGAGCTGTTTTTT. The V call is TRBV9, the J call TRBJ2-2, with a possible D match to TRBD1 (5 bases). The CDR3 loop spans 15 amino acids. Germline lookup yields CDR1 SGDLS and CDR2 YYNGEE. V was trimmed by 0 bases and J by 3 bases, leaving 9 bases between them.